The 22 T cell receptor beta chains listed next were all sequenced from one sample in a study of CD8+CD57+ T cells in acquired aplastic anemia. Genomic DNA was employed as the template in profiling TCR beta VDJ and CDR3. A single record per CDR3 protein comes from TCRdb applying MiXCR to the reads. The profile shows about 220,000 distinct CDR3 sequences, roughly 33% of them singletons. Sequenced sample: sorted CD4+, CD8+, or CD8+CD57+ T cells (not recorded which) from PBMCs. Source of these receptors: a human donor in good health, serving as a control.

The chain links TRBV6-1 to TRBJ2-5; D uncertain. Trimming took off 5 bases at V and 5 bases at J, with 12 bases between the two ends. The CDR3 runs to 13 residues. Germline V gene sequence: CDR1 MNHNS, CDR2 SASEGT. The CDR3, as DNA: TGTGCCAGCAGTCCGGACGTTGGGGAGACCCAGTACTTC. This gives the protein CASSPDVGETQYF.

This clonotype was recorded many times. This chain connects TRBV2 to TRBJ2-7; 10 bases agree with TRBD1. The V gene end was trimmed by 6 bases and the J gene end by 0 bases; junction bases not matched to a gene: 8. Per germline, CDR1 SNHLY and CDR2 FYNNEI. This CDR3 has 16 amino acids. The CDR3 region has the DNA TGTGCCAGCAGCCGCGGGACAGGGGTTTCCTCCTACGAGCAGTACTTC. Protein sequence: CASSRGTGVSSYEQYF. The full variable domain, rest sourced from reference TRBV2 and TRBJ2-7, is EPEVTQTPSHQVTQMGQEVILRCVPISNHLYFYWYRQILGQKVEFLVSFYNNEISEKSEIFDDQFSVERPDGSNFTLKIRSTKLEDSAMYFCASSRGTGVSSYEQYFGPGTRLTVT.

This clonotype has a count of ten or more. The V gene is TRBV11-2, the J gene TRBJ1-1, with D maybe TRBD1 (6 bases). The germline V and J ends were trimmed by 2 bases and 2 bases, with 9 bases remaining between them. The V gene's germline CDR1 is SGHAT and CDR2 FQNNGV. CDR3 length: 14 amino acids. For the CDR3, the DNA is TGTGCCAGCAGCTTACAGGGGTTTAACACTGAAGCTTTCTTT. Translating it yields CASSLQGFNTEAFF.

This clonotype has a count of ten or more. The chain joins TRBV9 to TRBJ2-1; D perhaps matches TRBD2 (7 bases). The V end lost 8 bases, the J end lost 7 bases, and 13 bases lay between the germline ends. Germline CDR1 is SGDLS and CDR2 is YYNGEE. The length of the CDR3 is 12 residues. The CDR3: CASAGATNEQFF. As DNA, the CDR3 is TGTGCCAGTGCGGGGGCAACAAATGAGCAGTTCTTC.

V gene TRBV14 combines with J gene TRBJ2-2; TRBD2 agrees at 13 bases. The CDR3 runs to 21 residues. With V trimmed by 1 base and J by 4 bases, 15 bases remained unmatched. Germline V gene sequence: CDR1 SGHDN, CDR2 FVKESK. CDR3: CASSQAGFRKRLAGGTGELFF. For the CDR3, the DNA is TGTGCCAGCAGCCAAGCTGGTTTTCGAAAACGACTAGCGGGGGGCACCGGGGAGCTGTTTTTT.

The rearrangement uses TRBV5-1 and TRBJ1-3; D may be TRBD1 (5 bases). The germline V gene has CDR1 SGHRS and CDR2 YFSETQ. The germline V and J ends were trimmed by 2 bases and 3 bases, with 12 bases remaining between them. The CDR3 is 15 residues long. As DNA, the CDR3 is TGCGCCAGCAGCTTCGGGGGTTTGGGTGGAAACACCATATATTTT. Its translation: CASSFGGLGGNTIYF.

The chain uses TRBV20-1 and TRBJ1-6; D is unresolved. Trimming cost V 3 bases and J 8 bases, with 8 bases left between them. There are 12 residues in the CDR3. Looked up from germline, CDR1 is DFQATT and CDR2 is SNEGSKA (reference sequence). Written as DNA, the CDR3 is TGCAGTGCTAGGCCACTGGATTCACCCCTCCACTTT. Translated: CSARPLDSPLHF.

CDR3 residues: CASSDSASGYNEQYF. CDR3 DNA sequence: TGCGCCAGCAGTGATTCGGCTAGCGGATACAATGAGCAGTATTTT. The V call is TRBV10-1, the J call TRBJ2-3; 7 bases line up with TRBD2. V was clipped by 3 bases and J by 11 bases; unmatched bases: 14. Germline assignment: CDR1 WNHNN and CDR2 SYGVQD (reference sequence). The CDR3 is 15 amino acids.

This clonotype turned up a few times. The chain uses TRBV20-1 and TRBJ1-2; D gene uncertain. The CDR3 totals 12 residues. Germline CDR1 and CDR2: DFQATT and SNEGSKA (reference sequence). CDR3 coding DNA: TGCATCGGAAGACGGGAAAGCTATGGCTACACCTTC. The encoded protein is CIGRRESYGYTF.

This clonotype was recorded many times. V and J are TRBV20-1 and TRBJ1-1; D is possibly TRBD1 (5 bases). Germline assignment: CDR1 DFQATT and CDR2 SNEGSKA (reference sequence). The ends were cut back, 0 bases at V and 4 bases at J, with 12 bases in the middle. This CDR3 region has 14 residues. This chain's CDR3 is CSARDQSGGTEAFF. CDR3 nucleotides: TGCAGTGCTAGAGATCAATCTGGGGGCACTGAAGCTTTCTTT.

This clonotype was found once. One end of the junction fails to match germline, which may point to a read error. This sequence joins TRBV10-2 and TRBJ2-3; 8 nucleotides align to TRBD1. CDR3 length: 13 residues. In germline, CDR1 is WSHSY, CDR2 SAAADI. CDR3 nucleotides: TGCGCCAGCAGTAATACCGGGACAGGTACGCAGTATTTT. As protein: CASSNTGTGTQYF.

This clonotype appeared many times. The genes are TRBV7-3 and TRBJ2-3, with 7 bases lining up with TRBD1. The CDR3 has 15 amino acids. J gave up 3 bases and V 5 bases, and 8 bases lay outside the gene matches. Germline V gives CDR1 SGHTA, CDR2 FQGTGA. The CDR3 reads CASSVRQGPTDTQYF. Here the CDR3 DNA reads TGTGCCAGCAGCGTAAGACAGGGACCTACAGATACGCAGTATTTT.

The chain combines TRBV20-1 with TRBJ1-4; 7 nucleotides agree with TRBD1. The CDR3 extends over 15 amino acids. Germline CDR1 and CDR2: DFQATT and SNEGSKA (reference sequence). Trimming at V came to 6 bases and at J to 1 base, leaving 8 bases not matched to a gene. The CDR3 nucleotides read TGCAGTGCCCAAGACAGGGATGGAACTAATGAAAAACTGTTTTTT. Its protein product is CSAQDRDGTNEKLFF.

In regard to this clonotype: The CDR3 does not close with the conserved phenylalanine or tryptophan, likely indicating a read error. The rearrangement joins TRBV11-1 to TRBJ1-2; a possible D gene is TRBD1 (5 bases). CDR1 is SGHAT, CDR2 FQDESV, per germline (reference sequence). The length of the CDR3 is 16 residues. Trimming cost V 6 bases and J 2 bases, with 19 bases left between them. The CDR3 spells CASRPSYQTVNYGYTL. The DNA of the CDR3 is TGTGCCAGCAGACCCAGCTACCAGACAGTCAACTATGGCTACACCCTC.

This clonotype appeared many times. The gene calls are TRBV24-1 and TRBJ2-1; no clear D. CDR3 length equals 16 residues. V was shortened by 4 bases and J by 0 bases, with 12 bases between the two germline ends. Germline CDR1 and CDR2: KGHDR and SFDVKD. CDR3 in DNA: TGTGCCACCAGTGACTCCCGGTCCCGCTCCTACAATGAGCAGTTCTTC. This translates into CATSDSRSRSYNEQFF.

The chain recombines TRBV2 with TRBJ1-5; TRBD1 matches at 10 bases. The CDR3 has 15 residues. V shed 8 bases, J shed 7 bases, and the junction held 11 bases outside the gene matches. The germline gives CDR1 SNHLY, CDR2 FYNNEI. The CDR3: CASGKRQGARQPQHF. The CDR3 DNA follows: TGTGCCAGCGGTAAACGACAGGGGGCTCGACAGCCCCAGCATTTT.

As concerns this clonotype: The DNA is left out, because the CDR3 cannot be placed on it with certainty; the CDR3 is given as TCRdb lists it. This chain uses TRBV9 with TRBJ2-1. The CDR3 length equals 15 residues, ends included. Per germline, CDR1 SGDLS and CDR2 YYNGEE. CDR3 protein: CASSVGLGSYNEQLF.

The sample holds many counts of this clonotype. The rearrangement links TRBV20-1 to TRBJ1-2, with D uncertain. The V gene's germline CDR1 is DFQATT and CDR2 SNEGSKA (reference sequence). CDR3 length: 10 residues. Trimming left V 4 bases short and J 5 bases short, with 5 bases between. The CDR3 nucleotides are TGCAGTGCTACTGCTTATGGCTACACCTTC. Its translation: CSATAYGYTF.

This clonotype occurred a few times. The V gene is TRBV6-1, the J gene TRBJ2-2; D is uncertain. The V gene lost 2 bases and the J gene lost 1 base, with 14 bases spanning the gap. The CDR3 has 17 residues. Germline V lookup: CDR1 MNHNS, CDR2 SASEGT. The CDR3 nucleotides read TGTGCCAGCAGTGAACGTTGGGGATGGATGAACACCGGGGAGCTGTTTTTT. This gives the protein CASSERWGWMNTGELFF.

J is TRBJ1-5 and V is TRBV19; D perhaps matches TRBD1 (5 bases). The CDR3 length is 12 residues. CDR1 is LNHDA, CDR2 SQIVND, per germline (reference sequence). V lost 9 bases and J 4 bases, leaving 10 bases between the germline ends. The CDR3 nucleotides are TGTGCCAGCTCCCAGGGAAATCAGCCCCAGCATTTT. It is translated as CASSQGNQPQHF. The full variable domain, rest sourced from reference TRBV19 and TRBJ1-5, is DGGITQSPKYLFRKEGQNVTLSCEQNLNHDAMYWYRQDPGQGLRLIYYSQIVNDFQKGDIAEGYSVSREKKESFPLTVTSAQKNPTAFYLCASSQGNQPQHFGDGTRLSIL.

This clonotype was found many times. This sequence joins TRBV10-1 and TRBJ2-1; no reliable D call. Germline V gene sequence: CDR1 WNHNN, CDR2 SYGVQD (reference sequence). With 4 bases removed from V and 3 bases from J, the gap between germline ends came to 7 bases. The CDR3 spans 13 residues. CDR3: CASSALIYNEQFF. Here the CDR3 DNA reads TGCGCCAGCAGTGCTCTCATCTACAATGAGCAGTTCTTC.

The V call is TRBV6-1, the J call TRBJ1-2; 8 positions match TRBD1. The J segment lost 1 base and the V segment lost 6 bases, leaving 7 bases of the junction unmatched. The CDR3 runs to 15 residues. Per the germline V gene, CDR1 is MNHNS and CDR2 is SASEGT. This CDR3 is CASRNRGQDNYGYTF. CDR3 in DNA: TGTGCCAGCAGGAACCGGGGACAGGATAACTATGGCTACACCTTC.